This T cell receptor beta chain comes out of a study of T cell changes during pregnancy in multiple sclerosis. The repertoire was sequenced with immunoSEQ multiplex PCR; TCRdb's copy has only in-frame clones and lacks some. The data show tens of thousands of clones, approximately 90% seen once. With 3 bases removed from V and 3 bases from J, the gap between germline ends came to 15 bases. The CDR3 covers 16 residues. The sequenced sample was peripheral blood, obtained in the first trimester of pregnancy. This receptor was taken from a female donor in good health, enrolled as a control in a pregnancy study. The J gene is TRBJ1-5, the V gene TRBV23-1; D gene ambiguous. TRBV23-1 is known as an ORF, though its function is uncertain. CDR3 in amino acids: CASSQHGRGNNQPQHF. The CDR3 DNA reads as TGCGCCAGCAGTCAGCACGGCCGGGGTAACAATCAGCCCCAGCATTTT.